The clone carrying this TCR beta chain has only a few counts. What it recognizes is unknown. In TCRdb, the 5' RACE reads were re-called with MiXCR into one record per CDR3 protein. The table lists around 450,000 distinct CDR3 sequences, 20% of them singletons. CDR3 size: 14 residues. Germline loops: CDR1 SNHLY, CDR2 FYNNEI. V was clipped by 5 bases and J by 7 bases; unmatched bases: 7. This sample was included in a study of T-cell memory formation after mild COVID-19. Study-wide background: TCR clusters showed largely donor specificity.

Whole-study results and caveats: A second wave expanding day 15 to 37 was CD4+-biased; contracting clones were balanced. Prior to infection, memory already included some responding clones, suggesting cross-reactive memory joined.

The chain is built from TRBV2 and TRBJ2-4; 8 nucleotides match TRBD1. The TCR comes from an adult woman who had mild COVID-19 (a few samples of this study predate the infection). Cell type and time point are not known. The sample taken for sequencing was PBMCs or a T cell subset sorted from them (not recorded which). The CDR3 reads CASSFLQGANIQYF. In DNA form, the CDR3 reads TGTGCCAGCAGTTTTCTTCAGGGGGCGAACATTCAGTACTTC. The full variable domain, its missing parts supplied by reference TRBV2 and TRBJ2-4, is EPEVTQTPSHQVTQMGQEVILRCVPISNHLYFYWYRQILGQKVEFLVSFYNNEISEKSEIFDDQFSVERPDGSNFTLKIRSTKLEDSAMYFCASSFLQGANIQYFGAGTRLSVL.